This T cell receptor beta chain was obtained from a study of blood T cells in healthy people across ages. General study results and limits: Estimated diversity, derived from one million T cells, was regarded as an underestimate. Naive CD4+ cell counts and diversity both ran higher in long-lived than in aged donors.

A J-beta primer mix and a sample-barcoded 5' primer were used in a second PCR of roughly 6 to 11 cycles. The template-switch adaptor was a 5' adaptor with 12 random nucleotides. It tagged each cDNA molecule. Sequencing recovered at least 3 million CDR3-containing paired-end reads from each sample. TCRdb fed the 5' RACE reads into MiXCR, producing one record per CDR3 protein. This table has some 1,800,000 distinct CDR3 sequences, around 42% appearing once. Turning to this clonotype: Its target is not known. At one end the junction does not follow the germline gene, possibly because of a read error.

Germline CDR1 SGDLS, CDR2 YYNGEE. This CDR3 is 15 amino acids long. Sequenced material: blood. The J gene is TRBJ2-1, the V gene TRBV9; 10 nucleotides agree with TRBD2. The clonotype comes from a human donor in good health. CDR3 DNA sequence: TGTACCAGCAGCGTCGAGACTAGCGGGTCGAGGGAGCAGTTCTTC. It yields the protein CTSSVETSGSREQFF.